The rows below give T cell receptor beta chains drawn from one sample of a study of cytomegalovirus exposure and HLA in healthy donors. Some clones are missing from TCRdb's copy, which holds only in-frame ones; the method was immunoSEQ multiplex PCR. The sample comprises roughly 120,000 clones, roughly 70% of which are singletons, and 6.6% rests with the top ten. Sequencing was carried out using PBMCs. The origin of the receptors is a man aged 40-49 years in good health and CMV-seropositive. The CDR3 runs from the conserved cysteine through the conserved F or W. D genes are given only for firm matches. The size entry is marked missing in some rows and otherwise reads once, few, many or a size class.

NA	NA	TRBV7-2	TRBJ2-7	CASSLTTAYEQYF	TGTGCCAGCAGTCTGACAACAGCCTACGAGCAGTACTTC
NA	NA	TRBV2	TRBJ1-1	CASSLQGRLCEAFF	TGTGCCAGCAGCTTACAGGGTCGACTTTGTGAAGCTTTCTTT
NA	once	TRBV5-1	TRBJ2-7	CASSFSVNRDTNYEQYF	TGCGCCAGCAGCTTTTCGGTCAACCGGGACACGAACTACGAGCAGTACTTC
NA	once	TRBV21-1	TRBJ1-2	CASSISGGDRHGYTF	TGTGCCAGCAGCATCTCTGGAGGGGACAGACATGGCTACACCTTC
TRBD2	NA	TRBV27	TRBJ2-1	CASSLRTSGDNEQFF	TGTGCCAGCAGTTTAAGGACTAGCGGGGACAATGAGCAGTTCTTC
NA	NA	TRBV5-6	TRBJ2-1	CASRKTGYNEQFF	TGTGCCAGCAGGAAGACAGGTTACAATGAGCAGTTCTTC
TRBD2	NA	TRBV7-2	TRBJ2-1	CASSLTGGKYNEQFF	TGTGCCAGCAGCCTGACGGGGGGGAAATACAATGAGCAGTTCTTC
NA	NA	TRBV5-6	TRBJ1-1	CASSFRGAHAEAFF	TGTGCCAGCAGCTTCCGGGGGGCGCATGCTGAAGCTTTCTTT
NA	few	TRBV28	TRBJ1-5	CASGGGRLGNQPQHF	TGTGCCAGTGGCGGGGGGAGGTTAGGCAATCAGCCCCAGCATTTT
TRBD2	NA	TRBV5-4	TRBJ2-1	CASSLAHGLAGTGEQFF	TGTGCCAGCAGCTTGGCTCACGGCCTAGCGGGAACGGGCGAGCAGTTCTTC
TRBD1	NA	TRBV28	TRBJ2-4	CASSIQGAAKNIQYF	TGTGCCAGCAGTATACAGGGGGCTGCCAAAAACATTCAGTACTTC
NA	once	TRBV7-9	TRBJ2-1	CASRLGPQKMNEQFF	TGTGCCAGCAGGTTAGGGCCGCAGAAAATGAATGAGCAGTTCTTC
TRBD1	few	TRBV28	TRBJ2-7	CASSPTGGWYEQYF	TGTGCCAGCAGTCCCACAGGGGGCTGGTACGAGCAGTACTTC
TRBD2	NA	TRBV18	TRBJ2-1	CASSREASGIGEQFF	TGTGCCAGCTCCAGGGAGGCTAGCGGGATTGGTGAGCAGTTCTTC
NA	NA	TRBV28	TRBJ2-7	CASSIQQNEQYF	TGTGCCAGCAGTATACAACAGAACGAGCAGTACTTC
NA	NA	TRBV7-2	TRBJ2-3	CASSSMTSLPDTQYF	TGTGCCAGCAGCTCAATGACTAGTCTCCCCGATACGCAGTATTTT
NA	NA	TRBV5-4	TRBJ1-6	CASSFGGTGNSPLHF	TGTGCCAGCAGCTTCGGTGGGACTGGTAATTCACCCCTCCACTTT
NA	NA	TRBV28	TRBJ2-5	CASSAPRLGAETQYF	TGTGCCAGCAGCGCCCCCAGGCTGGGGGCAGAGACCCAGTACTTC
NA	NA	TRBV11-3	TRBJ1-1	CASKGSGNTEAFF	TGTGCCAGCAAAGGATCAGGGAACACTGAAGCTTTCTTT
NA	once	TRBV2	TRBJ1-2	CASSEQGYGYTF	TGTGCCAGCAGTGAACAGGGCTATGGCTACACCTTC
NA	NA	TRBV11-2	TRBJ1-1	CASSLGGRLGTEAFF	TGTGCCAGCAGCTTAGGGGGGCGGTTGGGTACTGAAGCTTTCTTT
TRBD1	NA	TRBV5-1	TRBJ1-4	CASSLTRTGAGEKLFF	TGCGCCAGCAGCTTGACGAGGACAGGGGCGGGAGAAAAACTGTTTTTT
NA	NA	TRBV11-2	TRBJ1-6	CASGVGETYNSPLHF	TGTGCCAGCGGCGTAGGGGAGACATATAATTCACCCCTCCACTTT
NA	NA	TRBV28	TRBJ2-5	CASSSQETQYF	TGTGCCAGCAGTTCTCAAGAGACCCAGTACTTC
NA	NA	TRBV18	TRBJ1-2	CASSTNSPAAVNYGYTF	TGTGCCAGCTCGACCAATTCCCCAGCGGCCGTCAACTATGGCTACACCTTC
TRBD1	NA	TRBV5-1	TRBJ1-1	CASRAQGSVTEAFF	TGCGCCAGCAGGGCACAGGGGTCGGTCACTGAAGCTTTCTTT
NA	few	TRBV5-4	TRBJ1-1	CASSSRQGMNTEAFF	TGTGCCAGCAGCTCGCGGCAGGGAATGAACACTGAAGCTTTCTTT
TRBD1	NA	TRBV19	TRBJ2-7	CASSVTGVGAYEQYF	TGTGCCAGTAGTGTTACAGGGGTAGGGGCCTACGAGCAGTACTTC
TRBD2	NA	TRBV19	TRBJ2-5	CASSISGGNQETQYF	TGTGCCAGTAGTATCAGCGGGGGAAACCAAGAGACCCAGTACTTC
NA	NA	TRBV6-1	TRBJ2-1	CASSGLVTQQFF	TGTGCCAGCAGTGGTTTAGTTACGCAGCAGTTCTTC
TRBD1	NA	TRBV7-2	TRBJ2-5	CASTGQGVIETQYF	TGTGCCAGCACCGGACAGGGGGTTATAGAGACCCAGTACTTC
TRBD2	NA	TRBV7-9	TRBJ2-1	CASSSGLAGIWGEQFF	TGTGCCAGCAGCTCGGGACTAGCGGGGATCTGGGGTGAGCAGTTCTTC
NA	NA	TRBV27	TRBJ1-3	CASSLSGGPGNTIYF	TGTGCCAGCAGTTTATCGGGGGGGCCCGGAAACACCATATATTTT
TRBD2	NA	TRBV5-4	TRBJ2-3	CASSHSGGSTDTQYF	TGTGCCAGCAGCCATAGCGGGGGGAGCACAGATACGCAGTATTTT
NA	few	TRBV5-1	TRBJ2-7	CASSLGFGRDNSYEQYF	TGCGCCAGCAGCTTGGGGTTTGGACGGGACAACTCCTACGAGCAGTACTTC
NA	NA	TRBV5-1	TRBJ2-1	CASSLGAGDYSEQFF	TGCGCCAGCAGCTTGGGGGCAGGAGACTACAGTGAGCAGTTCTTC
NA	few	TRBV29-1	TRBJ2-1	CSVEGGKTSNKQFF	TGCAGCGTTGAAGGTGGGAAAACTAGCAACAAGCAGTTCTTC
TRBD1	NA	TRBV27	TRBJ1-6	CASTIGLRGSSYNSPLHF	TGTGCCAGCACAATCGGGCTCAGGGGGAGCTCCTATAATTCACCCCTCCACTTT
NA	NA	TRBV30	TRBJ2-7	CAWSGGEGGNYEQYF	TGTGCCTGGAGTGGGGGTGAGGGCGGGAACTACGAGCAGTACTTC
NA	once	TRBV27	TRBJ1-1	CASSHGSSTEAFF	TGTGCCAGCAGTCACGGGTCGAGCACTGAAGCTTTCTTT
NA	NA	TRBV5-8	TRBJ1-2	CASSLARIVNYGYTF	TGTGCCAGCAGCTTGGCGCGGATAGTTAACTATGGCTACACCTTC
NA	NA	TRBV15	TRBJ1-5	CATSRTRGSQPQHF	TGTGCCACCAGCAGGACCCGAGGGAGTCAGCCCCAGCATTTT